The rows below give T cell receptor beta chains drawn from one sample of a study of blood T cell repertoires in COVID-19. The repertoire was sequenced with immunoSEQ multiplex PCR; TCRdb's copy has only in-frame clones and lacks some. The table records about 69,000 clones, approximately 79% of them present only once. Sequencing input: peripheral blood. The receptors here all came from a human donor in a cohort sampled during active COVID-19. CDR3s include the opening cysteine and the closing phenylalanine or tryptophan. The order of the fields is J gene, clone size, V gene, D gene, CDR3 DNA, CDR3 protein. A D gene is named only where the DNA matches it firmly. The size field is filled for only some rows; it gives once, few, many or a size class.

TRBJ1-1 NA TRBV19 TRBD1 TGTGCCAGTAGTATAGGGACAGGGGGTGGACTGAACACTGAAGCTTTCTTT CASSIGTGGGLNTEAFF
TRBJ1-4 NA TRBV9 NA TGTGCCAGCACCCCATCCGGGACAACTAATGAAAAACTGTTTTTT CASTPSGTTNEKLFF
TRBJ1-2 NA TRBV15 NA TGTGCCACCAGCAGTGATCGGGGGGTAGCTAACTATGGCTACACCTTC CATSSDRGVANYGYTF
TRBJ2-3 NA TRBV5-1 NA TGCGCCAGCAGCTTGGCTACGCCAGGGACAGATACGCAGTATTTT CASSLATPGTDTQYF
TRBJ1-5 NA TRBV19 NA TGTGCCAGTAGTATAGTGGGGGGGGCAAATCAGCCCCAGCATTTT CASSIVGGANQPQHF
TRBJ2-1 NA TRBV18 TRBD2 TGTGCCAGCTCACCACTCCCAGCGGGAGGAAACAATGAGCAGTTCTTC CASSPLPAGGNNEQFF
TRBJ2-7 NA TRBV5-1 NA TGCGCCAGCAGCGCGGACAGCTCCTACGAGCAGTACTTC CASSADSSYEQYF
TRBJ1-2 once TRBV4-1 NA TGCGCCAGCAGCCAAGACAGGGGATCCTATGGCTACACCTTC CASSQDRGSYGYTF
TRBJ2-3 NA TRBV24-1 TRBD2 TGTGCCACCAGTGATAGTGGTAGCGGGGCCCCAGATACGCAGTATTTT CATSDSGSGAPDTQYF
TRBJ2-7 few TRBV28 NA TGTGCCAGCAGTTTAGTCGGCTACGAGCAGTACTTC CASSLVGYEQYF
TRBJ2-7 NA TRBV7-9 TRBD1 TGTGCCAGCAGCTTAGCGTCCGACAGGGGCTACGAGCAGTGCTTC CASSLASDRGYEQCF
TRBJ2-2 NA TRBV6-5 TRBD2 TGTGCCAGCACTTATAGCGGGAGGGGCACCGGGGAGCTGTTTTTT CASTYSGRGTGELFF
TRBJ2-7 NA TRBV6-5 TRBD1 TGTGCCAGCAGTTACTCCAGGGGGCAGTACGAGCAGTACTTC CASSYSRGQYEQYF
TRBJ2-5 NA TRBV18 TRBD2 TGTGCCAGCTCCCAAACTAGCGGGGGGCAGCAAGAGACCCAGTACTTC CASSQTSGGQQETQYF
TRBJ1-1 NA TRBV6-5 NA TGTGCCAGCACCAGGGGTCGAGCTTTCTTT CASTRGRAFF
TRBJ2-7 NA TRBV30 NA TGTGCCTGGAGAGCTCGGGGGTGGGAGCAGTACTTC CAWRARGWEQYF
TRBJ2-5 NA TRBV6-5 TRBD1 TGTGCCAGCAGAAAGGGACAGTACCAAGAGACCCAGTACTTC CASRKGQYQETQYF
TRBJ2-1 NA TRBV12-3/TRBV12-4 NA TGTGCCAGCAGTCCTGACACTGAGCAGTTCTTC CASSPDTEQFF
TRBJ2-3 NA TRBV9 TRBD2 TGTGCCAGCAGCGATACGGGGAGGGATTTATGGGATACGCAGTATTTT CASSDTGRDLWDTQYF
TRBJ1-5 NA TRBV28 NA TGTGCCAGCAGACTGCAACAGGGAAAGGGGCATCAGCCCCAGCATTTT CASRLQQGKGHQPQHF
TRBJ2-1 NA TRBV5-1 TRBD2 TGCGCCAGCAGGCCGGTAGAGGGACTAGCGGCGTACAATGAGCAGTTCTTC CASRPVEGLAAYNEQFF
TRBJ2-3 NA TRBV5-4 NA TGTGCCAGCAGCTCCTACGACACAGATACGCAGTATTTT CASSSYDTDTQYF
TRBJ2-3 NA TRBV5-5 TRBD1 TGTGCCAGCAGCCCGACGGGGGGCGGGACAGGGTGGGGAGATACGCAGTATTTT CASSPTGGGTGWGDTQYF
TRBJ2-7 once TRBV5-4 TRBD1 TGTGCCAGCAGCTTAACAGGGGGCTACGAGCAGTACTTC CASSLTGGYEQYF
TRBJ1-1 NA TRBV28 NA TGTGCCAGCAGCTCAAAAGGGGGGAACACTGAAGCTTTCTTT CASSSKGGNTEAFF
TRBJ1-1 NA TRBV6-5 TRBD1 TGTGCCAGCATGGGGGACAGGAACGAAGCTTTCTTT CASMGDRNEAFF
TRBJ1-1 once TRBV6-5 TRBD1 TGTGCCAGCAGCGATACAGGGGTAGACACTGAAGCTTTCTTT CASSDTGVDTEAFF
TRBJ1-5 NA TRBV19 NA TGTGCCAGTATCTTAGACAAAAATAGCAATCAGCCCCAGCATTTT CASILDKNSNQPQHF
TRBJ2-6 NA TRBV10-3 NA TGTGCCATCAGTGAGTCGGGGGGGCAGGGACCCTCTGGGGCCAACGTCCTGACTTTT CAISESGGQGPSGANVLTF
TRBJ2-2 NA TRBV5-5 TRBD2 TGTGCCAGCAGCCTGACTAGCGGGACTAACACCGGGGAGCTGTTTTTT CASSLTSGTNTGELFF
TRBJ2-3 NA TRBV5-6 TRBD2 TGTGCCAGCAGCTCCGGACTAGTCTCAGATACGCAGTATTTT CASSSGLVSDTQYF
TRBJ2-5 NA TRBV5-4 TRBD2 TGTGCCAGCAGTTCTAGCGGGGGGGCATCAGAGACCCAGTACTTC CASSSSGGASETQYF
TRBJ2-1 once TRBV19 TRBD1 TGTGCCAGTAGTCCTGGGACAGGGAGCTCCTACAATGAGCAGTTCTTC CASSPGTGSSYNEQFF
TRBJ1-6 few TRBV19 NA TGTGCCAGTAGTATAGACAGGGATTCACCCCTCCACTTT CASSIDRDSPLHF
TRBJ2-7 once TRBV18 NA TGTGCCTCAGAAGGGGATTCCTACGAGCAGTACTTC CASEGDSYEQYF
TRBJ1-5 medium-sized TRBV25-1 NA TGTGCCAGCAGCCCGGCGGGCCCATTCGGCCCCCAGCATTTT CASSPAGPFGPQHF
TRBJ2-3 NA TRBV6-1 TRBD2 TGTGCCAGCAGTGACCCCATGGGACTAGCGGGGGGCACCCACACAGATACGCAGTATTTT CASSDPMGLAGGTHTDTQYF
TRBJ2-3 NA TRBV19 TRBD1 TGTGCCAGTAGTATAAGACAGGGGGCTACCACAGATACGCAGTATTTT CASSIRQGATTDTQYF
TRBJ1-1 few TRBV28 TRBD1 TGTGCCACCGGGACAGGACTCATGAACACTGAAGCTTTCTTT CATGTGLMNTEAFF
TRBJ2-3 NA TRBV18 NA TGTGCCAGCTCACGGAGGGGGACAGTCACCAGGGGCACAGATACGCAGTATTTT CASSRRGTVTRGTDTQYF
TRBJ1-5 NA TRBV12-3/TRBV12-4 NA TGTGCCAGCAGAAAGGGGAATCAGCCCCAGCATTTT CASRKGNQPQHF
TRBJ2-3 NA TRBV5-4 TRBD2 TGTGCCAGCAGCTTGAATGCGGGAGGGGGAGATACGCAGTATTTT CASSLNAGGGDTQYF